Presented here are 32 T cell receptor beta chains from one specimen sequenced in a study of shared clonotypes between healthy human individuals. Some clones are missing from TCRdb's copy, which holds only in-frame ones; the method was immunoSEQ multiplex PCR. The sample lists under 700,000 clones, approximately 95% occurring once. CD8 cells regarded as naive lacked CD45RO, were positively chosen for CCR7, and omitted terminally differentiated effector memory CD45RA+ cells. The sample comprised naive CD8+ T cells sorted from blood. Source of these receptors: a woman younger than 45 in good health.

In this sample, this clone turned up once. The J gene is TRBJ1-4, the V gene TRBV2, with TRBD1 matching over 8 bases. Germline values: CDR1 SNHLY, CDR2 FYNNEI. CDR3 length: 13 amino acids. The V segment lost 11 bases and the J segment 6 bases; nucleotides outside the gene matches: 8. CDR3 sequence: CAGQGAYDEKLFF. DNA of the CDR3: TGTGCCGGGCAGGGGGCGTATGATGAAAAACTGTTTTTT.

This chain links TRBV28 with TRBJ2-3, with 8 bases lining up with TRBD1. V lost 7 bases to trimming and J lost 8 bases; unmatched junction nucleotides: 14. Germline lookup yields CDR1 MDHEN and CDR2 SYDVKM. There are 15 residues in the CDR3. CDR3 in amino acids: CASNWGTGTMGTQYF. The CDR3 nucleotides are TGTGCCAGCAACTGGGGGACAGGCACCATGGGTACGCAGTATTTT.

The V call is TRBV5-1, the J call TRBJ1-1; the D gene is possibly TRBD1 (5 bases). CDR1 and CDR2 (germline): SGHRS, YFSETQ. V gave up 2 bases and J gave up 7 bases, with 18 bases separating them. This CDR3 is built from 15 residues. In DNA, the CDR3 is TGCGCCAGCAGCTTCCTCTCTCGGGGGGTTGATGAAGCTTTCTTT. Translating gives CASSFLSRGVDEAFF.

This chain joins TRBV28 and TRBJ1-1; 7 nucleotides line up with TRBD1. The length of the CDR3 is 17 residues. V was pared by 4 bases and J by 4 bases, with 15 bases of the junction left unmatched. CDR1 and CDR2 from the germline V gene are MDHEN and SYDVKM. In DNA form, the CDR3 reads TGTGCCAGCAGTTCCTCCTCGGGACAGATTCTTTCCACTGAAGCTTTCTTT. Its translation: CASSSSSGQILSTEAFF. The full variable domain, its missing parts supplied by reference TRBV28 and TRBJ1-1, is DVKVTQSSRYLVKRTGEKVFLECVQDMDHENMFWYRQDPGLGLRLIYFSYDVKMKEKGDIPEGYSVSREKKERFSLILESASTNQTSMYLCASSSSSGQILSTEAFFGQGTRLTVV.

The V gene is TRBV27, the J gene TRBJ2-3; D tentatively reads TRBD1 or TRBD2 (5 bases each). Germline V CDR1 and CDR2: MNHEY, SMNVEV (reference sequence). CDR3 length equals 17 residues. Deletions cut 2 bases from V and 0 bases from J, with 15 bases between. The CDR3, as DNA: TGTGCCAGCAGTTTAATTTTCGGGACCAGAAGCACAGATACGCAGTATTTT. Residues: CASSLIFGTRSTDTQYF.

CDR3 protein: CASSYSVVGNEQFF. In DNA, the CDR3 is TGTGCCAGCAGCTATAGTGTAGTCGGCAATGAGCAGTTCTTC. V is TRBV7-9 and J is TRBJ2-1; D ambiguous. This CDR3 is built from 14 residues. Germline V CDR1 and CDR2: SEHNR, FQNEAQ (reference sequence). V was clipped by 4 bases and J by 6 bases, with 13 bases between them.

This clone turned up a few times. This chain joins TRBV5-4 and TRBJ2-3; D not resolved. The germline V and J ends were trimmed by 4 bases and 0 bases, with 9 bases remaining between them. Germline V lookup: CDR1 SGHNT, CDR2 YYREEE (reference sequence). The CDR3 sequence is 14 residues long. The CDR3 here is CASSGLASTDTQYF. CDR3 DNA: TGTGCCAGCAGCGGCCTCGCTAGCACAGATACGCAGTATTTT.

The rearrangement uses TRBV29-1 and TRBJ2-5, with D possibly being TRBD2 (6 bases). The assigned J gene may be wrong: the sequence end matches TRBJ2-7 better. This CDR3 spans 14 amino acids. Germline CDR1 is SQVTM and CDR2 is ANQGSEA. This CDR3 is CSASPGAFGYEQYF. CDR3 DNA sequence: TGCAGCGCTTCTCCGGGAGCCTTCGGTTACGAGCAGTACTTC.

A single count supports this clone. The V and J genes are TRBV2 and TRBJ1-1; D gene unclear. The germline V gene has CDR1 SNHLY and CDR2 FYNNEI. The V gene lost 2 bases and the J gene lost 4 bases, with 5 bases spanning the gap. The CDR3 is 12 amino acids. The CDR3 nucleotides are TGTGCCAGCAGTGAATTTAGCACTGAAGCTTTCTTT. Translated: CASSEFSTEAFF.

The rearrangement links TRBV5-8 to TRBJ1-5; tentatively, D is TRBD1 (6 bases). Germline-derived CDR1 and CDR2 are SGHTS and YDEGEE. The CDR3 sequence is 18 residues long. Trimming left V 0 bases short and J 3 bases short, with 19 bases between. The CDR3 DNA sequence: TGTGCCAGCAGCTTGGCCGGAGGGGGTACTGCCTTCAATCAGCCCCAGCATTTT. Translated, it gives CASSLAGGGTAFNQPQHF.

The rearrangement uses TRBV19 and TRBJ2-1, with 8 nucleotides matching TRBD2. The ends lost 3 bases at V and 6 bases at J; junction bases unmatched: 10. CDR1 LNHDA and CDR2 SQIVND come from the germline V gene (reference sequence). CDR3 length: 16 amino acids. The CDR3 bases are TGTGCCAGTAGTATTATAGCGGGACTAGTGTCCAATGAGCAGTTCTTC. It is translated as CASSIIAGLVSNEQFF.

A remark on this clone: The same CDR3 is also encoded by other DNA sequences in this sample. This chain connects TRBV27 to TRBJ2-1; no clear D. The CDR3 length is 12 residues. Trimming took off 2 bases at V and 7 bases at J, with 6 bases between the two ends. CDR1 is MNHEY, CDR2 SMNVEV, per germline (reference sequence). As DNA, the CDR3 is TGTGCCAGCAGTTTAACTGGAAATGAGCAGTTCTTC. Amino acids: CASSLTGNEQFF.

This chain links TRBV7-8 with TRBJ2-7; TRBD2 agrees at 7 bases. The length of the CDR3 is 15 residues. Germline lookup yields CDR1 SGHVS and CDR2 FQNEAQ. The junction had 9 bases not matched to a gene; V was cut back by 5 bases and J by 2 bases. Here the CDR3 reads CASSPASGGPYEQYF. The CDR3 nucleotides read TGTGCCAGCAGCCCCGCTAGCGGAGGGCCCTACGAGCAGTACTTC.

This clone was seen only once. The rearrangement links TRBV2 to TRBJ2-3; tentatively, D is TRBD2 (5 bases). CDR1 SNHLY and CDR2 FYNNEI come from the germline V gene. V lost 5 bases, J lost 4 bases, and 7 bases lay in between. The CDR3 has 12 amino acids. The CDR3 DNA reads as TGTGCCAGCAGTCGGACTGCAGATACGCAGTATTTT. Translated, it gives CASSRTADTQYF. Full variable domain (outside the CDR3, taken from reference TRBV2 and TRBJ2-3): EPEVTQTPSHQVTQMGQEVILRCVPISNHLYFYWYRQILGQKVEFLVSFYNNEISEKSEIFDDQFSVERPDGSNFTLKIRSTKLEDSAMYFCASSRTADTQYFGPGTRLTVL.

The chain carries TRBV15 and TRBJ1-1; D ambiguous. The CDR3 length is 14 residues. The V gene's germline CDR1 is LNHNV and CDR2 YYDKDF (reference sequence). V was trimmed by 2 bases and J by 1 base, leaving 8 bases between them. DNA for the CDR3: TGTGCCACCAGCAGATCCAGTACGAACACTGAAGCTTTCTTT. This sequence encodes CATSRSSTNTEAFF.

The chain has TRBV19 and TRBJ2-2; D may be TRBD2 (6 bases). The CDR3 length is 15 residues. Germline CDR1 reads LNHDA; CDR2 reads SQIVND (reference sequence). V dropped 3 bases and J dropped 3 bases, with 11 bases sitting between them. In nucleotides, the CDR3 is TGTGCCAGTAGTATCGACGGGAGCGACACCGGGGAGCTGTTTTTT. It specifies CASSIDGSDTGELFF.

The gene calls are TRBV6-1 and TRBJ1-1; maybe TRBD1 (5 bases). There are 13 residues in the CDR3. Germline V gene data show CDR1 as MNHNS and CDR2 as SASEGT. The V gene lost 3 bases and the J gene lost 5 bases, with 10 bases spanning the gap. CDR3: CASSEEGWTEAFF. DNA for the CDR3: TGTGCCAGCAGTGAGGAGGGGTGGACTGAAGCTTTCTTT.

This chain connects TRBV28 to TRBJ1-1; 7 nucleotides match TRBD1. The ends lost 6 bases at V and 3 bases at J; junction bases unmatched: 10. The CDR3 sequence is 15 residues long. The germline V gene has CDR1 MDHEN and CDR2 SYDVKM. CDR3 coding DNA: TGTGCCAGCAGCCCGATTCAGGGGGGAGACACTGAAGCTTTCTTT. Translation gives CASSPIQGGDTEAFF. The full variable domain, rest sourced from reference TRBV28 and TRBJ1-1, is DVKVTQSSRYLVKRTGEKVFLECVQDMDHENMFWYRQDPGLGLRLIYFSYDVKMKEKGDIPEGYSVSREKKERFSLILESASTNQTSMYLCASSPIQGGDTEAFFGQGTRLTVV.

This clone appeared a single time. CDR3 residues: CASSPGGQGYTF. The CDR3 bases are TGTGCCAGCAGCCCAGGAGGACAGGGCTACACCTTC. The J gene is TRBJ1-2, the V gene TRBV6-5, with D tentatively TRBD1 (6 bases). The germline V gene has CDR1 MNHEY and CDR2 SVGAGI. The length of the CDR3 is 12 residues. The germline V and J ends were trimmed by 6 bases and 8 bases, with 13 bases remaining between them.

The rearrangement joins TRBV7-8 to TRBJ2-7, with 11 bases fitting TRBD2. Germline CDR1 and CDR2: SGHVS and FQNEAQ. J was trimmed by 5 bases and V by 4 bases; bases with no gene match: 7. CDR3 size: 15 residues. The CDR3 region is CASSSRLAGPNEQYF. CDR3 DNA sequence: TGTGCCAGCAGCTCCAGACTAGCGGGACCCAACGAGCAGTACTTC.

The rearrangement uses TRBV27 and TRBJ1-1; D ambiguous. Germline CDR1 reads MNHEY; CDR2 reads SMNVEV (reference sequence). V was cut by 4 bases and J by 1 base, with 13 bases left in between. The CDR3 spans 15 residues. The DNA for the CDR3 is TGTGCCAGCAGTTCCGGTGGCTTTGGGAACACTGAAGCTTTCTTT. Its translation is CASSSGGFGNTEAFF.

The V call is TRBV6-5, the J call TRBJ1-5; D is perhaps TRBD1 (5 bases). The V end was cut by 4 bases, the J end by 5 bases, with 9 bases between. The germline gives CDR1 MNHEY, CDR2 SVGAGI. This CDR3 spans 13 amino acids. The CDR3 nucleotides are TGTGCCAGCAGTTTAGGGACTTATCAGCCCCAGCATTTT. It translates to CASSLGTYQPQHF.

The chain has TRBV27 and TRBJ2-5, with 7 bases that match TRBD1. The CDR3 contains 15 residues. CDR1 MNHEY and CDR2 SMNVEV come from the germline V gene (reference sequence). Trimming cost V 5 bases and J 4 bases; bases outside gene matches: 10. CDR3 bases: TGTGCCAGCAGTATTCCAGGGGGTCCCCGAGAGACCCAGTACTTC. It is translated as CASSIPGGPRETQYF.

This chain links TRBV6-5 with TRBJ2-7; perhaps TRBD2 as D (7 bases). Germline CDR1 MNHEY, CDR2 SVGAGI. V was pared by 8 bases and J by 6 bases, with 14 bases between. CDR3 size: 12 residues. The CDR3 sequence: CASGGGEGEQYF. The CDR3 nucleotides are TGTGCCAGCGGGGGGGGCGAAGGCGAGCAGTACTTC.

J is TRBJ2-5 and V is TRBV19; D is perhaps TRBD1 (6 bases). There are 16 residues in the CDR3. Germline lookup yields CDR1 LNHDA and CDR2 SQIVND (reference sequence). Trimming cost V 1 base and J 4 bases, with 16 bases left between them. The CDR3 region has the DNA TGTGCCAGTAGTATAGGATTTACAGGGTGGGCAGAGACCCAGTACTTC. It specifies CASSIGFTGWAETQYF.

With respect to this clone: Other nucleotide sequences from this sample produce the same CDR3. The chain employs TRBV27 and TRBJ2-7, with 8 bases identical to TRBD2. CDR1 MNHEY and CDR2 SMNVEV come from the germline V gene (reference sequence). The V and J ends lost 6 bases and 4 bases, in that order; junction bases with no gene match: 2. The CDR3 is 12 amino acids. The chain's CDR3 is CASSTGGYEQYF. In DNA, the CDR3 is TGTGCCAGCAGCACGGGAGGGTACGAGCAGTACTTC.

The chain has TRBV19 and TRBJ2-7; unclear D gene. Trimming stripped 1 base from V and 3 bases from J, with 7 bases between. Germline V gene sequence: CDR1 LNHDA, CDR2 SQIVND (reference sequence). CDR3 length equals 13 residues. The CDR3 spells CASSIGLGYEQYF. For the CDR3, the DNA is TGTGCCAGTAGTATAGGTTTGGGCTACGAGCAGTACTTC.

The chain is built from TRBV27 and TRBJ2-1; D gene ambiguous. Germline V gene sequence: CDR1 MNHEY, CDR2 SMNVEV (reference sequence). The CDR3 is 15 amino acids. Trimming left V 5 bases short and J 0 bases short, with 11 bases between. DNA of the CDR3: TGTGCCAGCAGTAGGACCTCAAGCTCCTACAATGAGCAGTTCTTC. It is translated as CASSRTSSSYNEQFF.

The chain links TRBV19 to TRBJ2-5; D is possibly TRBD2 (5 bases). This CDR3 spans 12 amino acids. Germline V gene lookup returns CDR1 LNHDA and CDR2 SQIVND (reference sequence). Trimming removed 5 bases at V and 4 bases at J, with 8 bases between. CDR3 nucleotides: TGTGCCAGTAGTTCGGCGGGAGAGACCCAGTACTTC. Translated: CASSSAGETQYF.

CDR3 sequence reads: CASSDGQTYGYTF. The CDR3 DNA follows: TGCGCCAGCAGTGACGGGCAGACCTATGGCTACACCTTC. This chain connects TRBV10-2 to TRBJ1-2; D remains ambiguous. Germline CDR1 reads WSHSY; CDR2 reads SAAADI. V dropped 3 bases and J dropped 4 bases, with 9 bases sitting between them. The CDR3 contains 13 residues.

V is TRBV2 and J is TRBJ1-2, with D perhaps matching TRBD1 (5 bases). V lost 3 bases, J lost 2 bases, and 7 bases lay in between. This CDR3 is built from 13 residues. Germline CDR1 and CDR2: SNHLY and FYNNEI. CDR3 sequence (DNA): TGTGCCAGCAGTGACCCAGGGAACTATGGCTACACCTTC. Translated, it gives CASSDPGNYGYTF.

The V gene is TRBV5-8, the J gene TRBJ2-3; the match to TRBD1 covers 7 bases. Germline V gene sequence: CDR1 SGHTS, CDR2 YDEGEE. Losses at the gene ends were 0 bases for V and 6 bases for J; bases not matched to a gene: 4. CDR3 length: 14 amino acids. The CDR3 loop reads CASSLDRGRDTQYF. The CDR3 DNA sequence: TGTGCCAGCAGCTTGGACAGGGGACGTGATACGCAGTATTTT.